These T cell receptor beta chains were read from a single sample in a study of beta chain bispecific antibodies for T cell cancers. TCRdb fed the 5' RACE reads into MiXCR, producing one record per CDR3 protein. The sample consists of around 15,000 distinct CDR3 sequences, approximately 2% of them appearing once. These receptors' antigens are unknown. The source material was healthy donor T cells cultured with leukemia cells. These receptors all come from a human donor in good health. Some clones in this sample may be carry-over from other donors' samples. CDR3s include the opening cysteine and the closing phenylalanine or tryptophan. Each record gives: CDR3 length, clone size, D gene, V gene, J gene, CDR3 protein, CDR3 DNA. D genes are given only for firm matches. Size is stated for part of the rows, as once, few or many counts, or as a class when the clone is expanded.

17	many	NA	TRBV21-1	TRBJ1-1	CASSDKIIWTVNTEAFF	TGTGCCAGCAGCGACAAAATTATCTGGACGGTGAACACTGAAGCTTTCTTT
14	many	TRBD1	TRBV20-1	TRBJ2-3	CSARGDRGSDTQYF	TGCAGTGCTAGAGGGGACAGAGGGTCAGATACGCAGTATTTT
15	many	TRBD2	TRBV3-1	TRBJ2-5	CASSGLAGEQETQYF	TGTGCCAGCAGTGGACTAGCGGGGGAACAAGAGACCCAGTACTTC
14	many	TRBD1	TRBV5-1	TRBJ1-6	CASSRTGGFSPLHF	TGCGCCAGCAGCCGGACAGGGGGATTTTCACCCCTCCACTTT
14	many	NA	TRBV2	TRBJ1-1	CASSEGLRGTEAFF	TGTGCCAGCAGTGAAGGCCTTCGGGGCACTGAAGCTTTCTTT
13	NA	NA	TRBV27	TRBJ2-1	CASRLGGPNEQFF	TGTGCCAGCCGCCTGGGGGGGCCTAATGAGCAGTTCTTC
12	many	NA	TRBV2	TRBJ2-5	CASDGGEETQYF	TGTGCCAGCGACGGGGGCGAAGAGACCCAGTACTTC
14	many	NA	TRBV10-1	TRBJ2-3	CASSESGDSYTQYF	TGCGCCAGCAGTGAGTCAGGGGACTCCTATACGCAGTATTTT
17	many	NA	TRBV12-3/TRBV12-4	TRBJ1-5	CASTRTLYRIRNQPQHF	TGTGCCAGCACCCGGACGTTGTACAGGATACGCAATCAGCCCCAGCATTTT
15	many	TRBD2	TRBV2	TRBJ2-7	CASKGAGGGAHEQYF	TGTGCCAGCAAAGGGGCTGGCGGGGGGGCCCACGAGCAGTACTTC
15	medium-sized	TRBD1	TRBV7-6	TRBJ2-1	CASSFGTGAYNEQFF	TGTGCCAGCAGCTTCGGGACAGGGGCCTACAATGAGCAGTTCTTC
12	many	NA	TRBV5-6	TRBJ2-3	CASSLIVDTQYF	TGTGCCAGCAGCTTGATAGTTGATACGCAGTATTTT
11	many	NA	TRBV29-1	TRBJ2-1	CSVEQANEQFF	TGCAGCGTTGAACAGGCAAATGAGCAGTTCTTC
15	many	NA	TRBV28	TRBJ2-3	CASSPLTGSRDTQYF	TGTGCCAGCAGCCCTCTCACGGGGTCCCGGGATACGCAGTATTTT
18	many	NA	TRBV28	TRBJ2-3	CASSLFPPGGGNTDTQYF	TGTGCCAGCAGTTTATTCCCCCCCGGGGGCGGAAACACAGATACGCAGTATTTT
13	many	NA	TRBV14	TRBJ1-2	CASSQNENYGYTF	TGTGCCAGCAGCCAGAACGAAAACTATGGCTACACCTTC
16	many	NA	TRBV10-1	TRBJ1-2	CASKIGTTRSNYGYTF	TGCGCCAGCAAGATAGGGACTACGAGGAGTAACTATGGCTACACCTTC
13	many	NA	TRBV7-2	TRBJ2-2	CASSPTSTGELFF	TGTGCCAGCAGCCCAACGAGCACCGGGGAGCTGTTTTTT
14	many	TRBD1	TRBV20-1	TRBJ1-5	CSASSGQVDQPQHF	TGCAGTGCCTCCTCAGGACAGGTAGATCAGCCCCAGCATTTT
19	few	NA	TRBV6-1	TRBJ1-5	CASSEYQGGGLVGNQPQHF	TGTGCCAGCAGTGAATACCAGGGTGGGGGGCTTGTTGGCAATCAGCCCCAGCATTTT
13	many	NA	TRBV11-2	TRBJ2-5	CASSPQGQETQYF	TGTGCCAGCAGCCCCCAAGGACAAGAGACCCAGTACTTC
18	many	NA	TRBV7-9	TRBJ2-6	CASSLAEGSRSGANVLTF	TGTGCCAGCAGCTTAGCCGAGGGCTCCCGCTCTGGGGCCAACGTCCTGACTTTC
15	many	TRBD1	TRBV3-1	TRBJ2-5	CASRAEDRGQETQYF	TGTGCCAGCAGGGCGGAGGACAGGGGCCAAGAGACCCAGTACTTC
11	medium-sized	NA	TRBV3-1	TRBJ2-3	CASSSLDTQYF	TGTGCCAGCAGCTCTCTGGATACGCAGTATTTT
14	many	NA	TRBV28	TRBJ1-4	CASSFGTTNEKLFF	TGTGCCAGCAGTTTTGGGACAACTAATGAAAAACTGTTTTTT
14	many	NA	TRBV27	TRBJ1-5	CASSLGYSNQPQHF	TGTGCCAGCAGTTTGGGATATAGCAATCAGCCCCAGCATTTT
13	NA	TRBD1	TRBV29-1	TRBJ2-7	CSARLGQSYEQYF	TGCAGCGCCAGACTGGGACAGTCCTACGAGCAGTACTTC
13	many	NA	TRBV5-1	TRBJ1-4	CASRGRGEEKLFF	TGCGCCAGCCGCGGCAGGGGTGAAGAAAAACTGTTTTTT
14	many	NA	TRBV6-5	TRBJ2-7	CASSSRQGGPEQYF	TGTGCCAGCAGTTCCCGACAGGGAGGACCCGAGCAGTACTTC
13	many	NA	TRBV27	TRBJ1-1	CASSPFSNTEAFF	TGTGCCAGCAGCCCGTTCTCGAACACTGAAGCTTTCTTT
16	many	TRBD2	TRBV5-1	TRBJ2-5	CASRGLAGVNQETQYF	TGCGCCAGCAGAGGACTAGCGGGGGTGAACCAAGAGACCCAGTACTTC
14	many	NA	TRBV5-1	TRBJ1-3	CASSPESPGNTIYF	TGCGCCAGCAGCCCGGAATCGCCTGGAAACACCATATATTTT
15	medium-sized	NA	TRBV13	TRBJ1-4	CASSLDRATNEKLFF	TGTGCCAGCAGCCTGGACAGAGCAACTAATGAAAAACTGTTTTTT
12	many	TRBD1	TRBV6-5	TRBJ2-3	CASRTGADTQYF	TGTGCCAGCAGGACAGGGGCAGATACGCAGTATTTT
14	many	TRBD1	TRBV5-1	TRBJ1-4	CASSRLGGYEKLFF	TGCGCCAGCAGCCGACTAGGGGGCTACGAAAAACTGTTTTTT
15	many	TRBD2	TRBV2	TRBJ2-3	CASRGLAVRTDTQYF	TGTGCCAGCAGGGGGCTAGCGGTACGCACAGATACGCAGTATTTT
16	many	NA	TRBV27	TRBJ1-2	CASSLGSEEPNYGYTF	TGTGCCAGCAGTTTGGGATCGGAAGAACCTAACTATGGCTACACCTTC
19	many	TRBD1	TRBV27	TRBJ1-2	CASSFAFGAGGLPNYGYTF	TGTGCCAGCAGTTTTGCCTTCGGGGCAGGGGGGCTTCCTAACTATGGCTACACCTTC
13	many	NA	TRBV30	TRBJ1-4	CAWSEGLGEKLFF	TGTGCCTGGAGTGAAGGGCTAGGGGAAAAACTGTTTTTT
18	medium-sized	TRBD2	TRBV27	TRBJ2-1	CASSLSSGGGGSYNEQFF	TGTGCCAGCAGTTTATCTAGCGGGGGTGGGGGCTCCTACAATGAGCAGTTCTTC
15	many	TRBD1	TRBV10-3	TRBJ1-2	CAISEYLSDREGYTF	TGTGCCATCAGTGAGTACCTTTCGGACAGGGAAGGCTACACCTTC
13	NA	NA	TRBV15	TRBJ2-3	CATSRVLQDTQYF	TGTGCCACCAGCAGGGTATTGCAAGATACGCAGTATTTT
20	many	TRBD2	TRBV20-1	TRBJ2-5	CSARDLRLAGGRTKGETQYF	TGCAGTGCTAGAGATCTTAGACTAGCGGGGGGCCGTACTAAGGGAGAGACCCAGTACTTC
13	many	NA	TRBV20-1	TRBJ2-1	CSSRRAGGNEQFF	TGCAGCTCCAGGAGGGCCGGGGGCAATGAGCAGTTCTTC
14	many	NA	TRBV20-1	TRBJ1-2	CSARDGVPLYGYTF	TGCAGTGCTAGGGACGGCGTACCCCTCTATGGCTACACCTTC
16	many	TRBD1	TRBV7-9	TRBJ2-7	CASSLVNPGGWVEQYF	TGTGCCAGCAGCTTAGTCAACCCAGGGGGCTGGGTCGAGCAGTACTTC
12	many	NA	TRBV6-5	TRBJ1-1	CASTTTNTEAFF	TGTGCCAGCACCACAACTAACACTGAAGCTTTCTTT